These 13 T cell receptor beta chains share one sample of origin, sequenced in a study of beta chain features in type 1 diabetes. Expressed TCRB transcripts were sequenced after all isolated RNA was converted to cDNA. Data came from immunoSEQ multiplex PCR; TCRdb stores just in-frame clones and leaves some out. Among hundreds of thousands of clones listed, more than 12% were seen once. No antigens are known for them. Regarding the study as a whole: In every one of the four CD4+ subsets, TCRB CDR3s were moderately but significantly shorter in Type 1 diabetes patients.

Sequencing used naive CD4+ T cells from blood. These TCRs come from a man aged 18 to 35 with type 1 diabetes.

The sample holds a few counts of this clone. The CDR3: CASSSLTGTPITEQYF. In nucleotides, the CDR3 is TGTGCCAGCAGCTCATTAACAGGGACCCCAATCACCGAGCAGTACTTC. This chain links TRBV13 with TRBJ2-7; a weak D match, TRBD1 (6 bases). CDR1 and CDR2 from the germline V gene are PRHDT and FYEKMQ (reference sequence). The CDR3 totals 16 residues. Trimming pared 4 bases from V and 6 bases from J, leaving 22 bases between. Looking up the rest from reference TRBV13 and TRBJ2-7 gives the full variable domain: AAGVIQSPRHLIKEKRETATLKCYPIPRHDTVYWYQQGPGQDPQFLISFYEKMQSDKGSIPDRFSAQQFSDYHSELNMSSLELGDSALYFCASSSLTGTPITEQYFGPGTRLTVT.

This clone was picked up a small number of times. J is TRBJ2-1 and V is TRBV2; D is ambiguous. The germline gives CDR1 SNHLY, CDR2 FYNNEI. V shed 8 bases and J shed 4 bases, with 12 bases lying between them. The CDR3 runs to 13 residues. For the CDR3, the DNA is TGTGCCAGCGTAGCAGACCATTACAATGAGCAGTTCTTC. Protein sequence: CASVADHYNEQFF.

This clone was detected only a few times. The V gene is TRBV11-2, the J gene TRBJ2-5; 7 bases agree with TRBD2. Germline V gene sequence: CDR1 SGHAT, CDR2 FQNNGV. J lost 5 bases, V lost 5 bases, and 8 bases had no gene match. This CDR3 region has 14 residues. The CDR3 is CASSPVGAGETQYF. DNA for the CDR3: TGTGCCAGCAGCCCCGTGGGAGCGGGGGAGACCCAGTACTTC. The variable domain in full, with the rest retrieved from reference TRBV11-2 and TRBJ2-5, is EAGVAQSPRYKIIEKRQSVAFWCNPISGHATLYWYQQILGQGPKLLIQFQNNGVVDDSQLPKDRFSAERLKGVDSTLKIQPAKLEDSAVYLCASSPVGAGETQYFGPGTRLLVL.

This clone was detected only a few times. The J gene is TRBJ2-7, the V gene TRBV5-1; 13 bases map to TRBD2. The CDR3 extends over 15 amino acids. The V gene's germline CDR1 is SGHRS and CDR2 YFSETQ. V shed 4 bases and J 8 bases; nucleotides not matched to a gene: 9. DNA for the CDR3: TGCGCCAGCAGCCCGGGACTAGCGGGGCCTGGGAAGCAGTACTTC. This codes for CASSPGLAGPGKQYF.

This clone was seen only a few times. The chain joins TRBV4-3 to TRBJ2-3; no firm D call. The germline V and J ends were trimmed by 0 bases and 3 bases, with 7 bases remaining between them. This CDR3 spans 14 amino acids. Looked up from germline, CDR1 is LGHNA and CDR2 is YSLEER. The CDR3 here is CASSQDAITDTQYF. The CDR3 DNA reads as TGCGCCAGCAGCCAAGATGCCATTACAGATACGCAGTATTTT.

The V and J genes are TRBV4-3 and TRBJ2-3, with D perhaps given as TRBD1 or TRBD2 (5 bases each). The CDR3 is 16 amino acids. CDR1 and CDR2 (germline): LGHNA, YSLEER. V was clipped by 0 bases and J by 6 bases, with 16 bases between them. The CDR3 reads CASSQELGDAGDTQYF. CDR3 in DNA: TGCGCCAGCAGCCAAGAATTAGGGGACGCAGGTGATACGCAGTATTTT.

The rearrangement joins TRBV30 to TRBJ2-5; D ambiguous. Germline V gene lookup returns CDR1 GTSNPN and CDR2 SVGIG (reference sequence). V was pared by 0 bases and J by 8 bases, with 16 bases between. This CDR3 has 14 residues. This CDR3 is CAWSVGDPSSTQYF. CDR3 DNA sequence: TGTGCCTGGAGTGTAGGTGACCCATCGAGCACCCAGTACTTC.

This clone was found many times. The chain has TRBV25-1 and TRBJ2-5; D possibly corresponds to TRBD1 (6 bases). Germline-derived CDR1 and CDR2 are MGHDK and SYGVNS. The V end was cut by 3 bases, the J end by 5 bases, with 13 bases between. The CDR3 is 14 residues long. The chain's CDR3 is CASSEGAWGETQYF. CDR3 nucleotide sequence: TGTGCCAGCAGTGAGGGGGCCTGGGGGGAGACCCAGTACTTC.

This clone was seen a handful of times. The rearrangement joins TRBV4-2 to TRBJ2-5, with D maybe TRBD2 (5 bases). This CDR3 contains 17 residues. Germline V gene sequence: CDR1 LGHNA, CDR2 YNFKEQ. Trimming took off 0 bases at V and 4 bases at J, with 18 bases between the two ends. CDR3 sequence reads: CASSQDPSVGARETQYF. CDR3 nucleotides: TGTGCCAGCAGCCAAGATCCTAGTGTGGGAGCGAGAGAGACCCAGTACTTC.

V usage is TRBV4-3 and J usage is TRBJ2-4; D gene ambiguous. The CDR3 runs 16 residues. Trimming took off 4 bases at V and 3 bases at J, with 16 bases between the two ends. CDR1 and CDR2 from the germline V gene are LGHNA and YSLEER. Here the CDR3 DNA reads TGCGCCAGCAGCCCAGACCCGACTTGGGTCAAAAACATTCAGTACTTC. Translating it yields CASSPDPTWVKNIQYF.

This clone was counted a few times. This chain joins TRBV2 and TRBJ2-3, with TRBD2 identical over 12 bases. The junction had 5 bases not matched to a gene; V was cut back by 6 bases and J by 1 base. CDR1 and CDR2 from the germline V gene are SNHLY and FYNNEI. This CDR3 region has 16 residues. The CDR3 protein is CASSGGLAGRTDTQYF. For the CDR3, the DNA is TGTGCCAGCAGCGGTGGACTAGCGGGGCGCACAGATACGCAGTATTTT.

The rearrangement joins TRBV2 to TRBJ2-6, with 8 bases matching TRBD1. This CDR3 contains 14 residues. Germline assignment: CDR1 SNHLY and CDR2 FYNNEI. V was clipped by 11 bases and J by 0 bases; unmatched bases: 3. CDR3 sequence reads: CAEQGVSGANVLTF. Written as DNA, the CDR3 is TGTGCCGAACAGGGGGTCTCTGGGGCCAACGTCCTGACTTTC.

The chain couples TRBV6-5 to TRBJ2-3, with D tentatively TRBD2 (6 bases). The CDR3 contains 16 residues. V was pared by 0 bases and J by 2 bases, with 12 bases between. Per the germline V gene, CDR1 is MNHEY and CDR2 is SVGAGI. The CDR3 nucleotides are TGTGCCAGCAGTTACTCATCGGGACTCATCACAGATACGCAGTATTTT. As protein: CASSYSSGLITDTQYF.